Listed here are 23 T cell receptor beta chains from one sample, sequenced in a study of a mutant IDH1 vaccine in newly diagnosed glioma. Time point in this sample: week 23, last vaccination. Alongside topical imiquimod, each dose of vaccine comprised 300 ug of mutant IDH1 20-mer peptide. Produced via immunoSEQ multiplex PCR; TCRdb's table is partial and in-frame only. Of 70,000 to 95,000 clones in the sample, 75% to 90% are singletons; the top ten hold roughly 0.74%. Antigens of these TCRs are unknown. The sample in question was PBMCs, obtained from a glioma patient whose treatment included an IDH1 peptide vaccine. Source of these receptors: a woman between 50 and 59 years old with glioma.

This chain joins TRBV27 and TRBJ2-7; possibly TRBD1 for D (7 bases). CDR3 length equals 15 residues. Trimming shortened V by 3 bases and J by 0 bases, and 12 bases separated the two germline ends. The germline CDR1 and CDR2 sequences are MNHEY and SMNVEV (reference sequence). CDR3 sequence reads: CASSLGGQTSYEQYF. In DNA, the CDR3 is TGTGCCAGCAGTTTGGGGGGACAGACCTCCTACGAGCAGTACTTC.

The rearrangement uses TRBV5-6 and TRBJ2-3, with D unclear. Trimming removed 0 bases from V and 6 bases from J, with 5 bases in between. This CDR3 is 12 amino acids long. Germline V gene lookup returns CDR1 SGHDT and CDR2 YYEEEE. DNA of the CDR3: TGTGCCAGCAGCTTGGGGTCGGATACGCAGTATTTT. This encodes CASSLGSDTQYF.

The CDR3 DNA sequence: TGCGCCAGCAGCTTGGCCGAGGGGCGAGGAGAGACCCAGTACTTC. Amino acids: CASSLAEGRGETQYF. The rearrangement joins TRBV5-1 to TRBJ2-5; D may match TRBD1 or TRBD2 (5 bases each). The CDR3 is 15 residues long. The germline gives CDR1 SGHRS, CDR2 YFSETQ. Trimming took 0 bases from V and 4 from J, leaving 13 bases between them.

V and J are TRBV29-1 and TRBJ2-7; maybe TRBD2 (6 bases). Trimming removed 5 bases from V and 6 bases from J, with 14 bases in between. The CDR3 loop spans 12 amino acids. CDR1 and CDR2 from the germline V gene are SQVTM and ANQGSEA. In DNA form, the CDR3 reads TGCAGCGTTCATCGGCTCGGGAGCGAGCAGTACTTC. As protein: CSVHRLGSEQYF.

The chain joins TRBV9 to TRBJ1-2, with 7 bases lining up with TRBD1. CDR3 size: 13 residues. Looked up from germline, CDR1 is SGDLS and CDR2 is YYNGEE. After removal of 1 base from V and 8 bases from J, the junction contained 5 bases not matched to a gene. The CDR3 loop reads CASSVTGAEGYTF. The CDR3 coding sequence is TGTGCCAGCAGCGTAACAGGGGCGGAGGGCTACACCTTC.

J is TRBJ2-7 and V is TRBV27; 9 nucleotides align to TRBD1. CDR3 length: 16 residues. V was clipped by 0 bases and J by 7 bases; unmatched bases: 10. Germline V gives CDR1 MNHEY, CDR2 SMNVEV (reference sequence). CDR3: CASSLSTGQGSSEQYF. CDR3 DNA: TGTGCCAGCAGTTTATCGACGGGACAGGGATCGAGTGAGCAGTACTTC.

The chain employs TRBV6-6 and TRBJ2-1; D may be TRBD2 (5 bases). This CDR3 spans 15 amino acids. In germline, CDR1 is MNHNY, CDR2 SVGAGI (reference sequence). V lost 0 bases and J lost 3, with 9 bases in between. CDR3 protein: CASSYSSADYNEQFF. CDR3 nucleotide sequence: TGTGCCAGCAGTTACTCTAGCGCGGACTACAATGAGCAGTTCTTC.

The V and J genes are TRBV19 and TRBJ1-1; D is unclear. V lost 8 bases, J lost 1 base, and 17 bases lay in between. Germline CDR1 is LNHDA and CDR2 is SQIVND (reference sequence). The CDR3 spans 15 residues. The CDR3 spells CASSMSSGGNTEAFF. Written as DNA, the CDR3 is TGTGCCAGTTCTATGTCTTCCGGAGGGAACACTGAAGCTTTCTTT.

The chain recombines TRBV29-1 with TRBJ1-6; D is perhaps TRBD1 (5 bases). V was pared by 4 bases and J by 6 bases, with 7 bases between. The V gene's germline CDR1 is SQVTM and CDR2 ANQGSEA. The CDR3 loop spans 12 amino acids. CDR3 loop: CSVGDGNSPLHF. For the CDR3, the DNA is TGCAGCGTTGGGGACGGTAATTCACCCCTCCACTTT.

The chain is built from TRBV4-2 and TRBJ2-7, with 8 positions matching TRBD1. V was pared by 4 bases and J by 3 bases, with 5 bases of the junction left unmatched. The CDR3 is 14 amino acids. Per the germline V gene, CDR1 is LGHNA and CDR2 is YNFKEQ. CDR3 sequence reads: CASSLRTGNYEQYF. The CDR3 nucleotides read TGTGCCAGCAGCCTCCGGACAGGGAACTACGAGCAGTACTTC.

This clone has a handful of counts. CDR3 loop: CASSLMDREFSGNQPQHF. The CDR3 DNA reads TGTGCCAGCAGTTTGATGGACAGGGAATTTTCCGGCAATCAGCCCCAGCATTTT. This chain joins TRBV28 and TRBJ1-5, with TRBD1 matching 8 bases. CDR3 length: 18 amino acids. The ends lost 3 bases at V and 2 bases at J; junction bases unmatched: 12. Germline V lookup: CDR1 MDHEN, CDR2 SYDVKM.

The chain combines TRBV5-4 with TRBJ2-6, with TRBD1 matching 10 bases. The J segment lost 4 bases and the V segment lost 3 bases, leaving 16 bases of the junction unmatched. This CDR3 has 20 residues. Looked up from germline, CDR1 is SGHNT and CDR2 is YYREEE (reference sequence). CDR3 sequence: CASSSRGGQGRLGGANVLTF. The CDR3 DNA is TGTGCCAGCAGCTCCCGTGGGGGACAGGGGCGCCTCGGAGGGGCCAACGTCCTGACTTTC.

A remark on this clone: This sample includes further DNA sequences coding for the same CDR3. The V call is TRBV27, the J call TRBJ1-1, with D perhaps matching TRBD1 (6 bases). The V and J ends lost 5 bases and 5 bases respectively, with 15 bases between them. The CDR3 sequence is 14 residues long. Germline V lookup: CDR1 MNHEY, CDR2 SMNVEV (reference sequence). The CDR3 is CASSLQGAGTEAFF. In DNA, the CDR3 is TGTGCCAGCAGTCTACAGGGCGCGGGGACTGAAGCTTTCTTT.

The chain carries TRBV6-5 and TRBJ2-1, with D perhaps matching TRBD2 (6 bases). Germline lookup yields CDR1 MNHEY and CDR2 SVGAGI. This CDR3 is 15 amino acids long. Trimming took 2 bases from V and 5 from J, leaving 13 bases between them. CDR3 in amino acids: CASSYGLARNNEQFF. For the CDR3, the DNA is TGTGCCAGCAGTTACGGGCTAGCGCGCAACAATGAGCAGTTCTTC.

The genes are TRBV7-9 and TRBJ1-6; TRBD1 matches at 9 bases. CDR1 is SEHNR, CDR2 FQNEAQ, per germline (reference sequence). This CDR3 is built from 15 residues. With V trimmed by 5 bases and J by 6 bases, 5 bases remained unmatched. The CDR3 sequence: CASSEQGASNSPLHF. The CDR3, as DNA: TGTGCCAGCAGCGAACAGGGGGCGTCTAATTCACCCCTCCACTTT.

This chain connects TRBV28 to TRBJ2-7, with a possible D match to TRBD1 (5 bases). The CDR3 has 12 amino acids. V was clipped by 3 bases and J by 8 bases, with 11 bases between them. Per the germline V gene, CDR1 is MDHEN and CDR2 is SYDVKM. The CDR3 is CASSFTGSKQYF. As DNA, the CDR3 is TGTGCCAGCAGTTTTACAGGATCAAAGCAGTACTTC. Full variable domain (missing parts from reference TRBV28 and TRBJ2-7): DVKVTQSSRYLVKRTGEKVFLECVQDMDHENMFWYRQDPGLGLRLIYFSYDVKMKEKGDIPEGYSVSREKKERFSLILESASTNQTSMYLCASSFTGSKQYFGPGTRLTVT.

The chain couples TRBV27 to TRBJ1-1; D call uncertain. The CDR3 is 14 residues long. Germline-derived CDR1 and CDR2 are MNHEY and SMNVEV (reference sequence). V lost 3 bases and J lost 1, with 9 bases in between. The CDR3 sequence: CASSFSPKNTEAFF. The CDR3 coding sequence is TGTGCCAGCAGTTTTTCCCCGAAGAACACTGAAGCTTTCTTT.

The V and J genes are TRBV5-1 and TRBJ2-1; 8 positions agree with TRBD2. The V gene end was trimmed by 6 bases and the J gene end by 5 bases; junction bases not matched to a gene: 13. CDR3 length: 16 residues. Germline V gene lookup returns CDR1 SGHRS and CDR2 YFSETQ. The CDR3 loop reads CASKPVLADQHNEQFF. The CDR3, as DNA: TGCGCCAGCAAACCAGTACTAGCGGATCAACACAATGAGCAGTTCTTC.

This clone was found a few times. This chain uses TRBV4-1 with TRBJ1-5; D remains ambiguous. Trimming removed 1 base at V and 0 bases at J, with 7 bases between. The CDR3 has 15 residues. The germline CDR1 and CDR2 sequences are MGHRA and YSYEKL. The CDR3 sequence: CASSQAPSSNQPQHF. The CDR3 nucleotides are TGCGCCAGCAGCCAAGCCCCCAGTAGCAATCAGCCCCAGCATTTT.

This clone came up a few times. V gene TRBV30 combines with J gene TRBJ2-1, with no clear D. The germline V gene encodes CDR1 GTSNPN and CDR2 SVGIG (reference sequence). V was cut by 5 bases and J by 10 bases, with 9 bases left in between. This CDR3 comprises 10 residues. The chain's CDR3 is CAWSRTEQFF. The CDR3 DNA reads as TGTGCCTGGTCAAGAACGGAGCAGTTCTTC.

The gene calls are TRBV14 and TRBJ2-5, with 10 bases that match TRBD1. Germline CDR1 SGHDN, CDR2 FVKESK. J lost 4 bases, V lost 3 bases, and 5 bases had no gene match. The CDR3 extends over 15 amino acids. CDR3 residues: CASSQWTGGLETQYF. Here the CDR3 DNA reads TGTGCCAGCAGCCAGTGGACAGGGGGTTTAGAGACCCAGTACTTC.

The V and J genes are TRBV6-4 and TRBJ1-2; D not certain. The CDR3 has 12 residues. Germline V CDR1 and CDR2: MRHNA, SNTAGT. V was pared by 0 bases and J by 11 bases, with 10 bases between. The CDR3 sequence: CASSDSGGPYTF. The CDR3 DNA reads as TGTGCCAGCAGTGACTCCGGAGGGCCGTACACCTTC.

The rearrangement uses TRBV7-9 and TRBJ1-2, with D unresolved. This CDR3 has 15 residues. The V and J ends lost 0 bases and 2 bases respectively, with 10 bases between them. The V gene's germline CDR1 is SEHNR and CDR2 FQNEAQ (reference sequence). CDR3 amino acids: CASSLAMTENYGYTF. The CDR3 bases are TGTGCCAGCAGCTTAGCGATGACGGAGAACTATGGCTACACCTTC.